Below are 24 T cell receptor beta chains sequenced from a single sample in a study of OX40 agonist ivuxolimab in advanced cancers. Profiled with immunoSEQ multiplex PCR; TCRdb holds only in-frame clones, not every one. The table shows about 40,000 clones, with 75% to 85% occurring only once. Material: CD4+ or CD8+ T cells sorted from blood, obtained in a trial of the OX40 agonist ivuxolimab. The receptor source for this set is an adult with an advanced solid tumor such as melanoma, head and neck, liver or kidney cancer.

The chain uses TRBV2 and TRBJ2-5; 7 bases are shared with TRBD1. The J call may not be correct, given that the DNA end is closer to TRBJ2-7. The CDR3 totals 14 residues. Germline V gene data show CDR1 as SNHLY and CDR2 as FYNNEI. The CDR3 protein is CASSGQGVVSEQYF. CDR3 bases: TGTGCCAGCAGTGGGCAGGGGGTAGTGAGCGAGCAGTACTTC.

The chain combines TRBV27 with TRBJ1-1; 7 bases map to TRBD1. Trimming at V came to 6 bases and at J to 2 bases, leaving 6 bases not matched to a gene. Germline loops: CDR1 MNHEY, CDR2 SMNVEV (reference sequence). The CDR3 covers 14 residues. CDR3 sequence (DNA): TGTGCCAGCAGGAGGACAGGCGCCAACACTGAAGCTTTCTTT. Protein sequence: CASRRTGANTEAFF.

The chain recombines TRBV10-3 with TRBJ1-3, with D perhaps TRBD1 (5 bases). The CDR3 length is 13 residues. V was cut by 8 bases and J by 4 bases, with 12 bases left in between. Germline CDR1 and CDR2: ENHRY and SYGVKD. The CDR3 spells CAIQGVSGNTIYF. The CDR3 coding sequence is TGTGCCATCCAGGGTGTCTCAGGAAACACCATATATTTT.

This clone was observed a single time. The chain has TRBV12-2 and TRBJ1-3; the table's D call, TRBD1, was not checked against the DNA. TRBV12-2 corresponds to a pseudogene. The length of the CDR3 is 17 residues. The CDR3 protein is CASRARFTQGHANTIYF. The CDR3 nucleotides are TGTGCAAGTCGCGCTCGATTTACTCAGGGACACGCGAACACCATATATTTT.

The rearrangement links TRBV2 to TRBJ1-5, with D perhaps matching TRBD1 (6 bases). V gave up 7 bases and J gave up 2 bases, with 9 bases separating them. CDR1 is SNHLY and CDR2 is FYNNEI in the germline V gene. This CDR3 spans 13 amino acids. The CDR3 DNA is TGTGCCAGCAATCAGGGGCGCAATCAGCCCCAGCATTTT. It encodes CASNQGRNQPQHF.

The genes are TRBV4-1 and TRBJ2-7; D may be TRBD2 (6 bases). This CDR3 comprises 14 residues. Germline values: CDR1 MGHRA, CDR2 YSYEKL. Trimming took 1 base from V and 3 from J, leaving 10 bases between them. The chain's CDR3 is CASSQVGGDYEQYF. The CDR3 nucleotides are TGCGCCAGCAGCCAAGTCGGGGGAGACTACGAGCAGTACTTC.

The chain links TRBV7-6 to TRBJ2-2; D unresolved. V lost 9 bases and J 1 base, leaving 12 bases between the germline ends. The CDR3 spans 14 residues. CDR1 and CDR2 from the germline V gene are SGHVS and FNYEAQ. Here the CDR3 reads CASSEMVNTGELFF. The CDR3 nucleotides read TGTGCCAGTTCCGAAATGGTGAACACCGGGGAGCTGTTTTTT.

This clone was seen more than once but under ten times. The chain is built from TRBV15 and TRBJ2-2; D perhaps matches TRBD1 (6 bases). CDR1 LNHNV and CDR2 YYDKDF come from the germline V gene (reference sequence). The CDR3 extends over 15 amino acids. The V gene lost 1 base and the J gene lost 2 bases, with 8 bases spanning the gap. In nucleotides, the CDR3 is TGTGCCACCAGCAGAGGGGGACATAACACCGGGGAGCTGTTTTTT. Translating gives CATSRGGHNTGELFF.

The genes are TRBV9 and TRBJ1-5; D is undetermined. The CDR3 covers 14 residues. V dropped 0 bases and J dropped 11 bases, with 15 bases sitting between them. Germline CDR1 SGDLS, CDR2 YYNGEE. The CDR3, as DNA: TGTGCCAGCAGCGTAGATGGCGGTGGCAAAACCCAGCATTTT. It codes for CASSVDGGGKTQHF.

This chain uses TRBV5-1 with TRBJ2-5; D is uncertain. The V end lost 4 bases, the J end lost 4 bases, and 11 bases lay between the germline ends. The CDR3 covers 13 residues. Germline values: CDR1 SGHRS, CDR2 YFSETQ. CDR3 nucleotides: TGCGCCAGCAGCGCCGGACCCTCAGAGACCCAGTACTTC. Translating gives CASSAGPSETQYF.

This clone was counted between two and nine times. V gene TRBV18 combines with J gene TRBJ2-1, with 8 bases identical to TRBD2. The CDR3 runs to 15 residues. Germline CDR1 reads KGHSH; CDR2 reads LQKENI. The V segment lost 3 bases and the J segment 3 bases; nucleotides outside the gene matches: 4. This chain's CDR3 is CASSPEAGGYNEQFF. The CDR3 DNA reads as TGTGCCAGCTCACCCGAGGCGGGAGGCTACAATGAGCAGTTCTTC. The full variable domain, its missing parts supplied by reference TRBV18 and TRBJ2-1, is NAGVMQNPRHLVRRRGQEARLRCSPMKGHSHVYWYRQLPEEGLKFMVYLQKENIIDESGMPKERFSAEFPKEGPSILRIQQVVRGDSAAYFCASSPEAGGYNEQFFGPGTRLTVL.

The rearrangement uses TRBV5-1 and TRBJ2-7; 12 nucleotides align to TRBD2. The CDR3 has 17 residues. Germline trimming cut 0 bases from V and 2 bases from J; bases unmatched to any gene: 6. Germline V gene data show CDR1 as SGHRS and CDR2 as YFSETQ. The CDR3 DNA reads as TGCGCCAGCAGCTTGGCGATGACTAGCGGGAGAACCTACGAGCAGTACTTC. Protein: CASSLAMTSGRTYEQYF.

This rearrangement joins TRBV6-1 to TRBJ2-7, with D perhaps being TRBD1 or TRBD2 (5 bases each). The V gene lost 6 bases and the J gene lost 0 bases, with 15 bases spanning the gap. The CDR3 is 15 residues long. The germline V gene has CDR1 MNHNS and CDR2 SASEGT. In DNA form, the CDR3 reads TGTGCCAGCAGGGGGCGGGCAGGGCGCTCCTACGAGCAGTACGTC. This gives the protein CASRGRAGRSYEQYV.

J is TRBJ2-3 and V is TRBV19; the match to TRBD2 covers 11 bases. V shed 5 bases and J 4 bases; nucleotides not matched to a gene: 8. This CDR3 contains 16 residues. The V gene's germline CDR1 is LNHDA and CDR2 SQIVND (reference sequence). The CDR3 reads CASSPRTSGSSDTQYF. In DNA, the CDR3 is TGTGCCAGTAGTCCACGAACTAGCGGGAGTTCAGATACGCAGTATTTT.

In its sample, this clone was seen once. The gene calls are TRBV7-9 and TRBJ1-4; D is unclear. The CDR3 totals 14 residues. Germline CDR1 and CDR2: SEHNR and FQNEAQ (reference sequence). Trimming cost V 2 bases and J 4 bases, with 8 bases left between them. The CDR3 nucleotides are TGTGCCAGCAGCTTAATGGTCGATAATGAAAAACTGTTTTTT. Amino acids: CASSLMVDNEKLFF.

The V call is TRBV10-3, the J call TRBJ2-1, with 7 nucleotides matching TRBD2. Per the germline V gene, CDR1 is ENHRY and CDR2 is SYGVKD. After removal of 10 bases from V and 0 bases from J, the junction contained 3 bases not matched to a gene. CDR3 length equals 13 residues. Here the CDR3 reads CATRGSSYNEQFF. The DNA of the CDR3 is TGTGCCACTCGCGGGAGCTCCTACAATGAGCAGTTCTTC.

This chain uses TRBV4-2 with TRBJ2-3; D is ambiguous. CDR1 LGHNA and CDR2 YNFKEQ come from the germline V gene. Trimming left V 1 base short and J 1 base short, with 6 bases between. The CDR3 has 14 amino acids. CDR3 sequence: CASSQVSGTDTQYF. In DNA, the CDR3 is TGTGCCAGCAGCCAAGTTTCGGGCACAGATACGCAGTATTTT.

This clone has a handful of counts. V usage is TRBV18 and J usage is TRBJ2-7; 9 bases align to TRBD2. The germline CDR1 and CDR2 sequences are KGHSH and LQKENI. The CDR3 contains 18 residues. V lost 2 bases to trimming and J lost 1 base; unmatched junction nucleotides: 12. CDR3: CASSPSPGTSSLSYEQYV. CDR3 nucleotides: TGTGCCAGCTCACCAAGTCCCGGGACTAGCTCTCTGTCCTACGAGCAGTACGTC.

V is TRBV19 and J is TRBJ1-2, with 7 bases matching TRBD1. In germline, CDR1 is LNHDA, CDR2 SQIVND (reference sequence). CDR3 size: 16 residues. With V trimmed by 0 bases and J by 4 bases, 8 bases remained unmatched. CDR3 DNA sequence: TGTGCCAGTAGTATAGATGGGGAGACAGGGACCTATGGCTACACCTTC. It yields the protein CASSIDGETGTYGYTF.

The J gene is TRBJ2-5, the V gene TRBV4-1, with D tentatively TRBD1 (6 bases). CDR3 length: 14 amino acids. The germline gives CDR1 MGHRA, CDR2 YSYEKL. The V gene lost 3 bases and the J gene lost 5 bases, with 13 bases spanning the gap. The CDR3 region has the DNA TGCGCCAGCAGCCAGCTTAGGGGGTTTGAGACCCAGTACTTC. Translation: CASSQLRGFETQYF.

V and J are TRBV7-2 and TRBJ2-5, with D maybe TRBD2 (5 bases). The V gene's germline CDR1 is SGHTA and CDR2 FQGNSA. The CDR3 loop spans 12 amino acids. Deletions cut 2 bases from V and 10 bases from J, with 11 bases between. CDR3 sequence: CASSLRGLDQYF. The CDR3 DNA follows: TGTGCCAGCAGCTTACGAGGGCTTGACCAGTACTTC.

The chain has TRBV2 and TRBJ2-6, with D perhaps TRBD1 (6 bases). The CDR3 is 15 residues long. Looked up from germline, CDR1 is SNHLY and CDR2 is FYNNEI. Trimming left V 4 bases short and J 2 bases short, with 9 bases between. The CDR3 nucleotides are TGTGCCAGCAGTGTGAGGGGGACTGGGGCCAACGTCCTGACTTTC. Translation: CASSVRGTGANVLTF.

The chain uses TRBV18 and TRBJ2-7; D is perhaps TRBD1 (5 bases). The germline CDR1 and CDR2 sequences are KGHSH and LQKENI. The length of the CDR3 is 15 residues. With 6 bases removed from V and 3 bases from J, the gap between germline ends came to 18 bases. The CDR3 DNA follows: TGTGCCAGCTCCCCTCCGGGCAGGGCGTTCTACGAGCAGTACTTC. It yields the protein CASSPPGRAFYEQYF.

The J gene is TRBJ2-2, the V gene TRBV11-3; TRBD2 aligns across 7 bases. The CDR3 sequence is 17 residues long. With 2 bases clipped from V and 5 bases from J, the junction kept 11 bases outside the gene matches. CDR1 and CDR2 (germline): SGHNT, YENEEA. The CDR3 here is CASSLPLQIAGTGELFF. The DNA of the CDR3 is TGTGCCAGCAGCTTACCCCTCCAGATAGCGGGTACCGGGGAGCTGTTTTTT. The variable domain in full, with the rest retrieved from reference TRBV11-3 and TRBJ2-2, is EAGVVQSPRYKIIEKKQPVAFWCNPISGHNTLYWYLQNLGQGPELLIRYENEEAVDDSQLPKDRFSAERLKGVDSTLKIQPAELGDSAVYLCASSLPLQIAGTGELFFGEGSRLTVL.